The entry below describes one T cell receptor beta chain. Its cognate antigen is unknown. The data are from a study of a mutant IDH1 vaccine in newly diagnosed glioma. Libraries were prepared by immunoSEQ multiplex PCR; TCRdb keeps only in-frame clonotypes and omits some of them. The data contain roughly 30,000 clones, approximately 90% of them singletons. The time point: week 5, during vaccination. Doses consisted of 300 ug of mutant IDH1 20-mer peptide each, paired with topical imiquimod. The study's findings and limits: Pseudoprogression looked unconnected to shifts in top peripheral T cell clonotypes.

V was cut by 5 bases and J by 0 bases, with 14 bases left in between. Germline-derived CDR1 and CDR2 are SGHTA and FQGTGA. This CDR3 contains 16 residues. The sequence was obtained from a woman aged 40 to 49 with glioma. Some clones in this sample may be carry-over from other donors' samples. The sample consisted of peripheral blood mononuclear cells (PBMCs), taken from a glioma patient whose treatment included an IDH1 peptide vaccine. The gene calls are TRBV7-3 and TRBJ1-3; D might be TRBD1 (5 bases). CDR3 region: CASSPGPHASGNTIYF. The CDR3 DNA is TGTGCCAGCAGCCCGGGACCGCATGCCTCTGGAAACACCATATATTTT.